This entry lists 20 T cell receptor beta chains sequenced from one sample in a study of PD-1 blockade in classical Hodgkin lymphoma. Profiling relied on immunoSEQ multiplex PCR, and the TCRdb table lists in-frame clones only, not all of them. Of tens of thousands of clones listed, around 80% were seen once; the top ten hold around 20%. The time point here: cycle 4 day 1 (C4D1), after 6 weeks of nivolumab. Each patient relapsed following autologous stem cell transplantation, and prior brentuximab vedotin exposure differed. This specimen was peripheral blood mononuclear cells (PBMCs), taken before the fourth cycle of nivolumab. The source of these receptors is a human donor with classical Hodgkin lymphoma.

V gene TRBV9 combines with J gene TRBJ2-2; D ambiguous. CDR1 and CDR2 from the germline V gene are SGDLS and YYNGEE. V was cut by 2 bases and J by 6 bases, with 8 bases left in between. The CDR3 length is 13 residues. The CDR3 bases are TGTGCCAGCAGCGTCCAGTTCCCCGGGGAGCTGTTTTTT. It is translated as CASSVQFPGELFF.

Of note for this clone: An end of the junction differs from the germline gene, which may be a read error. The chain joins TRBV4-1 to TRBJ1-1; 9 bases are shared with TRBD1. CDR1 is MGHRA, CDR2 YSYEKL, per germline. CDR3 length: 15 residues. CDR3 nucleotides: TGTGCCAGCAGCTTAGGTACAGGGGGCAACACTGAAGCTTTCTTT. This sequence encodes CASSLGTGGNTEAFF.

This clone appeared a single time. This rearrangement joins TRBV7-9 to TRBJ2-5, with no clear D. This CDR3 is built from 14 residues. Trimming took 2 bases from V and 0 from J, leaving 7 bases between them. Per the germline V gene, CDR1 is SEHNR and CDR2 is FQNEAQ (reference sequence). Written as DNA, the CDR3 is TGTGCCAGCAGCTTATGGGCAGACCAAGAGACCCAGTACTTC. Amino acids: CASSLWADQETQYF.

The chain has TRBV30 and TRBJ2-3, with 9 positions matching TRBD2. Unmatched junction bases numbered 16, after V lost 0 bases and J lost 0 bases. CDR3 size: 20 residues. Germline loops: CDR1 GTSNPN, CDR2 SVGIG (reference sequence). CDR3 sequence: CAWSVLRLAGRVSSTDTQYF. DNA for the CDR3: TGTGCCTGGAGTGTACTCAGGCTAGCGGGGCGGGTGTCGAGCACAGATACGCAGTATTTT.

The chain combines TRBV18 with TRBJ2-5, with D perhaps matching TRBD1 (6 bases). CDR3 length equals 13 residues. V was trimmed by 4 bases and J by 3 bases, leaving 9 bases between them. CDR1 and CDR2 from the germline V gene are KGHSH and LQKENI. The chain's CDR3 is CASSRKGEETQYF. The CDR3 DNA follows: TGTGCCAGCTCACGTAAGGGGGAAGAGACCCAGTACTTC.

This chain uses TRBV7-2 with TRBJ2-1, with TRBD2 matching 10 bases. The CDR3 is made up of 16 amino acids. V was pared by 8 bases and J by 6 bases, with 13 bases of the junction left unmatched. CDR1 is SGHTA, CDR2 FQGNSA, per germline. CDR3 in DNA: TGTGCCAGCGGGGGGATTAGCGGGAGGCATTTCAATGAGCAGTTCTTC. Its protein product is CASGGISGRHFNEQFF.

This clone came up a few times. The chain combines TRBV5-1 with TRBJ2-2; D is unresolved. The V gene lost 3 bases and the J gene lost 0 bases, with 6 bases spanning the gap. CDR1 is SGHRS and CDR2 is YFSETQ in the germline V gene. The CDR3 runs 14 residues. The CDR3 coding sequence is TGCGCCAGCAGCTCCGATTCGAACACCGGGGAGCTGTTTTTT. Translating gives CASSSDSNTGELFF.

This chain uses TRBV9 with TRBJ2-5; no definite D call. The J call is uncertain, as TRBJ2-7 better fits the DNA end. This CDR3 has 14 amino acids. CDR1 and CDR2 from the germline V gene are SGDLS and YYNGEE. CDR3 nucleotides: TGTGCCAGCAGCGTAGGGGTAGATCCGGGCGAGCAGTACTTC. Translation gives CASSVGVDPGEQYF.

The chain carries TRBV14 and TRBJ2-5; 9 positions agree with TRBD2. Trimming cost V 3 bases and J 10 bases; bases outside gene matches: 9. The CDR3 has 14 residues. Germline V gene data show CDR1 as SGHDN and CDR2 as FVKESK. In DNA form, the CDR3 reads TGTGCCAGCAGCCAGCAGAATAGCGGGAGCCTCCAGTACTTC. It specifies CASSQQNSGSLQYF.

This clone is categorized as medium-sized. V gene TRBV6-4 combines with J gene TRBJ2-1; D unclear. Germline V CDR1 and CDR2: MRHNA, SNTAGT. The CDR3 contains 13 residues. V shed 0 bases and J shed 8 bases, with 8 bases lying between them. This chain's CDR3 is CASSDSGNHEQFF. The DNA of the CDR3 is TGTGCCAGCAGTGACTCGGGAAACCATGAGCAGTTCTTC.

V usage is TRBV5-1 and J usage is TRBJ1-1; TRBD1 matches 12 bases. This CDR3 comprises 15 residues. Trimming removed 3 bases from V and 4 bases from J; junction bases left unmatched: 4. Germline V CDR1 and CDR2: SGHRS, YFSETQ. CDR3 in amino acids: CASSWGQGAVTEAFF. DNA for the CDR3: TGCGCCAGCAGCTGGGGACAGGGGGCGGTCACTGAAGCTTTCTTT. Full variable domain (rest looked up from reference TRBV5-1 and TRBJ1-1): KAGVTQTPRYLIKTRGQQVTLSCSPISGHRSVSWYQQTPGQGLQFLFEYFSETQRNKGNFPGRFSGRQFSNSRSEMNVSTLELGDSALYLCASSWGQGAVTEAFFGQGTRLTVV.

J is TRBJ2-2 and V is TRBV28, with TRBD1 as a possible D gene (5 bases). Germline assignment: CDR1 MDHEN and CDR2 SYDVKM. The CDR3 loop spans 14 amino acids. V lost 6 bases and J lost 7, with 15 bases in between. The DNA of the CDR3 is TGTGCCAGCAGACCCGGACATTCTGGCGGGGAGCTGTTTTTT. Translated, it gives CASRPGHSGGELFF.

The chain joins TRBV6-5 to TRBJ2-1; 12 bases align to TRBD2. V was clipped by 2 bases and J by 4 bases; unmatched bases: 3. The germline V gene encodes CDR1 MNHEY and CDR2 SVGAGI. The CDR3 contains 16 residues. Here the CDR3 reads CASSYGLAGMYNEQFF. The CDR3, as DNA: TGTGCCAGCAGTTACGGACTAGCGGGAATGTACAATGAGCAGTTCTTC.

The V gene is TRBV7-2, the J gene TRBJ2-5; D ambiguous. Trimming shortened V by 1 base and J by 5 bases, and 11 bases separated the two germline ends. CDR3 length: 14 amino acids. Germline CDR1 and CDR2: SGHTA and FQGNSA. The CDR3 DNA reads TGTGCCAGCAGCTTAGTTGCTGTTTCCGAGACCCAGTACTTC. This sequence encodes CASSLVAVSETQYF.

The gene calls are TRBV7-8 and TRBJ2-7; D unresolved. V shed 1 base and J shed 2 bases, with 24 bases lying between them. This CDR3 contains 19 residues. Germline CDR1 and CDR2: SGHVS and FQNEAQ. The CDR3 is CASSLVVPAYSISPYEQYF. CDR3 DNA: TGTGCCAGCAGCTTAGTAGTGCCGGCGTATAGTATCTCACCCTACGAGCAGTACTTC.

This CDR3 is CASRMGQPRNTEAFF. Here the CDR3 DNA reads TGTGCCAGCAGGATGGGACAGCCCCGGAACACTGAAGCTTTCTTT. V gene TRBV27 combines with J gene TRBJ1-1, with 7 bases identical to TRBD1. In germline, CDR1 is MNHEY, CDR2 SMNVEV (reference sequence). This CDR3 has 15 amino acids. J lost 1 base, V lost 6 bases, and 8 bases had no gene match.

The DNA for the CDR3 is TGTGCCAGCAGCGTAGGAGGGACGTTAAATGAAGCTTTCTTT. It translates to CASSVGGTLNEAFF. The V call is TRBV9, the J call TRBJ1-1; D might be TRBD1 (5 bases). The CDR3 sequence is 14 residues long. V was shortened by 0 bases and J by 7 bases, with 13 bases between the two germline ends. CDR1 is SGDLS and CDR2 is YYNGEE in the germline V gene.

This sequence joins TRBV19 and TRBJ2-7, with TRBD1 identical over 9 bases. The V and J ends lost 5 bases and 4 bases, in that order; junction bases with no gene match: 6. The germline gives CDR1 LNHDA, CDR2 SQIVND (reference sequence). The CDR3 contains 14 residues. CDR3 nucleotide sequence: TGTGCCAGTAGTGCCGGGACAGGGACATACGAGCAGTACTTC. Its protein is CASSAGTGTYEQYF.

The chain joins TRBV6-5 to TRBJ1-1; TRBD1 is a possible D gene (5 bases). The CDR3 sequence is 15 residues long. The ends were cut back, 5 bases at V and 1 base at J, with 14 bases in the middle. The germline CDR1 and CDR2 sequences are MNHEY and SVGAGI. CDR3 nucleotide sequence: TGTGCCAGCAGTAACAGGCTGGTGGGGAACACTGAAGCTTTCTTT. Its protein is CASSNRLVGNTEAFF.

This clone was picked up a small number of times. CDR3 residues: CASSQGAQVYTGELFF. CDR3 nucleotides: TGCGCCAGCAGCCAAGGAGCACAGGTTTACACCGGGGAGCTGTTTTTT. The chain carries TRBV4-3 and TRBJ2-2, with D tentatively TRBD1 (5 bases). Germline loops: CDR1 LGHNA, CDR2 YSLEER. The CDR3 is made up of 16 amino acids. The ends were cut back, 1 base at V and 3 bases at J, with 12 bases in the middle.